This T cell receptor (beta chain) is drawn from a study of blood T cell repertoires in COVID-19. Germline loops: CDR1 SGHNT, CDR2 YYREEE (reference sequence). The V and J ends lost 4 bases and 3 bases respectively, with 13 bases between them. The CDR3 covers 14 residues. In the study's own analysis: Quantification of nucleated cells was approximated via reference gene primer amplification. TCRdb's table, derived via immunoSEQ multiplex PCR, lists solely in-frame clones and lacks some. That table is the source of V, J and clone size, and D and trimming were worked out from the DNA. The sample lists about 260,000 clones, approximately 90% occurring once.

This receptor was identified in a woman between 35 and 50 years old with acute or convalescent COVID-19. The chain carries TRBV5-4 and TRBJ1-2; D is unclear. Source material: peripheral blood. The CDR3 DNA sequence: TGTGCCAGCAGCCTAGAGGAGCTTGACTATGGCTACACCTTC. This codes for CASSLEELDYGYTF. Full variable domain (missing parts from reference TRBV5-4 and TRBJ1-2): ETGVTQSPTHLIKTRGQQVTLRCSSQSGHNTVSWYQQALGQGPQFIFQYYREEENGRGNFPPRFSGLQFPNYSSELNVNALELDDSALYLCASSLEELDYGYTFGSGTRLTVV.